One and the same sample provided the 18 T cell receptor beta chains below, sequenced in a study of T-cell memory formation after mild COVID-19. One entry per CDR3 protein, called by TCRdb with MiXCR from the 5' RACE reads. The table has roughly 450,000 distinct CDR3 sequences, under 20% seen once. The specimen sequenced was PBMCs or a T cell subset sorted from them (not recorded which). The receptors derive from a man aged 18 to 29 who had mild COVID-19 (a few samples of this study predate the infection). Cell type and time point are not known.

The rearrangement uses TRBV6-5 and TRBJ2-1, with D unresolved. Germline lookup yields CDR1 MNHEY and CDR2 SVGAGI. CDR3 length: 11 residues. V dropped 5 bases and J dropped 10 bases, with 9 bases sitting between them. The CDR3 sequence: CASSTRAEQFF. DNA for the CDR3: TGTGCCAGCAGTACCCGAGCGGAGCAGTTCTTC.

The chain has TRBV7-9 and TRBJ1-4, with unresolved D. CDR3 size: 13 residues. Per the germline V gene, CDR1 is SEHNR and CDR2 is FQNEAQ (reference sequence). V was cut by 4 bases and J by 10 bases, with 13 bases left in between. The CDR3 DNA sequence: TGTGCCAGCAGCTCCCCAATACCGATAAAACTGTTTTTT. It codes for CASSSPIPIKLFF.

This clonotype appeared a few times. The CDR3 reads CAISESTDRNTEAFF. The CDR3 DNA follows: TGTGCCATCAGTGAGTCGACCGACAGAAACACTGAAGCTTTCTTT. The rearrangement uses TRBV10-3 and TRBJ1-1; perhaps TRBD1 as D (5 bases). The CDR3 consists of 15 residues. V was shortened by 0 bases and J by 2 bases, with 10 bases between the two germline ends. Germline lookup yields CDR1 ENHRY and CDR2 SYGVKD.

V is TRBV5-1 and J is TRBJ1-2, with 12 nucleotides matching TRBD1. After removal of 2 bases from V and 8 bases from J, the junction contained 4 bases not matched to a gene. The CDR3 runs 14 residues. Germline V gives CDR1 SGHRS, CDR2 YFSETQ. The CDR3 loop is CASSFGTGGIGYTF. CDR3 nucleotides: TGCGCCAGCAGCTTCGGGACAGGGGGCATCGGCTACACCTTC.

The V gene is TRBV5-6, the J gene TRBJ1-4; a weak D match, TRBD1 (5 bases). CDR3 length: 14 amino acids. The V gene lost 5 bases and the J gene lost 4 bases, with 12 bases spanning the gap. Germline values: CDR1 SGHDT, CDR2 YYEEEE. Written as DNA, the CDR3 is TGTGCCAGCAGACCCACAGGAATTAATGAAAAACTGTTTTTT. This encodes CASRPTGINEKLFF.

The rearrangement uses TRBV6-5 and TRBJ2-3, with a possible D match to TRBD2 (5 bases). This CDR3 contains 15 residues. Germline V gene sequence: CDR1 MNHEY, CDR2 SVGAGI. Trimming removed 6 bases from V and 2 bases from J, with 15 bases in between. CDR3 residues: CASRPQWGDTDTQYF. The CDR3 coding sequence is TGTGCCAGCAGGCCCCAGTGGGGAGACACAGATACGCAGTATTTT.

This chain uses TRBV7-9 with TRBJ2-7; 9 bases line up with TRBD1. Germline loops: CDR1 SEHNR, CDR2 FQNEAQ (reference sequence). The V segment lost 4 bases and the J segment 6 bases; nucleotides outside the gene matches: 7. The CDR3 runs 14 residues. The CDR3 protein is CASSSRDRASEQYF. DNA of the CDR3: TGTGCCAGCAGCTCCCGGGACAGGGCCTCCGAGCAGTACTTC.

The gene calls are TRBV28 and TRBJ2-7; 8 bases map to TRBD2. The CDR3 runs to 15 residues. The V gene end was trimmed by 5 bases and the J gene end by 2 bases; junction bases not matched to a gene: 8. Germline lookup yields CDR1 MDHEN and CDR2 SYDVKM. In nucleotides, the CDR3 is TGTGCCAGCAGTCCCGGGGGGGGCAGGGCCTACGAGCAGTACGTC. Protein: CASSPGGGRAYEQYV.

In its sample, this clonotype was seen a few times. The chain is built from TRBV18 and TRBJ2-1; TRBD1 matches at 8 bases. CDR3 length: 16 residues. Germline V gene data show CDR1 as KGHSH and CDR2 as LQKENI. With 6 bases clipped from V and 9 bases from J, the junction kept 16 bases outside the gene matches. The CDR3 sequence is CASSPMAGGKYGEQFF. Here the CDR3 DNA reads TGTGCCAGCTCCCCGATGGCAGGGGGCAAATACGGTGAGCAGTTCTTC.

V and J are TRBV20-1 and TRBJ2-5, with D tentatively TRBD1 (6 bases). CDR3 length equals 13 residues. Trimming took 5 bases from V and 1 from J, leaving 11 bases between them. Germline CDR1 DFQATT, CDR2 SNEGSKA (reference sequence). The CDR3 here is CSADTGSQETQYF. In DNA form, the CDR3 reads TGCAGTGCTGATACAGGGAGCCAAGAGACCCAGTACTTC.

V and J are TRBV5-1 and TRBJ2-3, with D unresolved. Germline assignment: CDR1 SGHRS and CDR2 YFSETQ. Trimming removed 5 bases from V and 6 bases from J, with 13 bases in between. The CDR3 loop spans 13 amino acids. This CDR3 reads CASRPTPVDTQYF. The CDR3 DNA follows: TGCGCCAGCAGGCCGACCCCGGTGGATACGCAGTATTTT.

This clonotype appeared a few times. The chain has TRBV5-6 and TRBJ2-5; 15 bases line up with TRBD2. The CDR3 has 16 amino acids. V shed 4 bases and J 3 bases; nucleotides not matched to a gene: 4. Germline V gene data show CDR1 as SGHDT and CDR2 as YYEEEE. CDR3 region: CASSRTSGGAEETQYF. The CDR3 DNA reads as TGTGCCAGCAGCCGGACTAGCGGGGGGGCCGAAGAGACCCAGTACTTC.

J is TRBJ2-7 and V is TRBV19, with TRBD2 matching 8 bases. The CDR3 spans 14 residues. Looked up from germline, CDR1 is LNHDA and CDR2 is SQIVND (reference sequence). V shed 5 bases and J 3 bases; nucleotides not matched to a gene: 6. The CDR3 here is CASSVRGESYEQYF. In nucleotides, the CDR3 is TGTGCCAGTAGTGTGCGGGGGGAGAGCTACGAGCAGTACTTC.

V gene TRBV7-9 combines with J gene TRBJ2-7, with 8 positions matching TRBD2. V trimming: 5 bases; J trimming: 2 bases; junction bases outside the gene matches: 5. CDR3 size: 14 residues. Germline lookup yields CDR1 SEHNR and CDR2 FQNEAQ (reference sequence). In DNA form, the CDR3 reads TGTGCCAGCAGCCTTAGCGGGGCAGCCTACGAGCAGTACTTC. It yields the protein CASSLSGAAYEQYF.

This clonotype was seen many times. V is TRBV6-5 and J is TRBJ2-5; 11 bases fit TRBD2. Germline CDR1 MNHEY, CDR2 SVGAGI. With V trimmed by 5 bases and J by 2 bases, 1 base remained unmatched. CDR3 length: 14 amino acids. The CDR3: CASSVAGGQETQYF. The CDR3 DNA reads TGTGCCAGCAGTGTAGCGGGGGGGCAAGAGACCCAGTACTTC.

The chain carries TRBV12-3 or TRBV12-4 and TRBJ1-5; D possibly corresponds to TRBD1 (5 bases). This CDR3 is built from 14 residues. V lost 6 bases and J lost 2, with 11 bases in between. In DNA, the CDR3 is TGTGCCAGCAGGTCACAGGTGGGCAATCAGCCCCAGCATTTT. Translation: CASRSQVGNQPQHF.

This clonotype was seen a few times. The CDR3 region is CASSASSYEQYV. CDR3 nucleotide sequence: TGTGCCAGCAGCGCCAGCTCCTACGAGCAGTACGTC. This sequence joins TRBV6-2 or TRBV6-3 and TRBJ2-7; unclear D gene. The CDR3 consists of 12 residues. Trimming took 6 bases from V and 0 from J, leaving 6 bases between them. Germline CDR1 MNHEY, CDR2 SVGEGT.

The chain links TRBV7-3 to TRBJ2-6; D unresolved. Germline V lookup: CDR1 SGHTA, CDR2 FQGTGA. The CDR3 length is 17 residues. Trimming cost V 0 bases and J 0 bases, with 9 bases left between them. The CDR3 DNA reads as TGTGCCAGCAGCTTAACCGGTCTGGTCTCTGGGGCCAACGTCCTGACTTTC. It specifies CASSLTGLVSGANVLTF. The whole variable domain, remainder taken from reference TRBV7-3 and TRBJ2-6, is GAGVSQTPSNKVTEKGKYVELRCDPISGHTALYWYRQSLGQGPEFLIYFQGTGAADDSGLPNDRFFAVRPEGSVSTLKIQRTERGDSAVYLCASSLTGLVSGANVLTFGAGSRLTVL.